The 29 T cell receptor beta chains below all came from one sample that was sequenced in a study of cytomegalovirus exposure and HLA in healthy donors. Primers for the PCR totalled 60 Vbeta and 13 Jbeta. The data were produced by immunoSEQ multiplex PCR, yet TCRdb's version contains in-frame clones alone and is incomplete. The sample lists 110,000 to 150,000 clones, 80% occurring once. The specimen sequenced was PBMCs. The receptors were sampled from a man aged 40-55 years in good health and CMV-seronegative.

The chain carries TRBV5-4 and TRBJ2-1, with TRBD2 identical over 10 bases. This CDR3 has 15 amino acids. V lost 6 bases to trimming and J lost 6 bases; unmatched junction nucleotides: 9. Germline V gene sequence: CDR1 SGHNT, CDR2 YYREEE (reference sequence). CDR3 in DNA: TGTGCCAGCATCATTAGCGGGGGGCCCGTCAATGAGCAGTTCTTC. Translated, it gives CASIISGGPVNEQFF.

The chain recombines TRBV10-3 with TRBJ2-4; TRBD2 matches at 8 bases. There are 14 residues in the CDR3. Looked up from germline, CDR1 is ENHRY and CDR2 is SYGVKD. Unmatched junction bases numbered 3, after V lost 0 bases and J lost 8 bases. DNA of the CDR3: TGTGCCATCAGTGAGTCTTCGGGGGGGGACATTCAGTACTTC. Its protein is CAISESSGGDIQYF.

The CDR3 is CASNHLSSYNEQFF. The CDR3 coding sequence is TGTGCCAGCAACCACCTCAGCTCCTACAATGAGCAGTTCTTC. This chain connects TRBV7-2 to TRBJ2-1; D unclear. The CDR3 runs 14 residues. Germline V CDR1 and CDR2: SGHTA, FQGNSA. The V end was cut by 7 bases, the J end by 0 bases, with 10 bases between.

The V call is TRBV7-6, the J call TRBJ1-1; 7 bases map to TRBD1. Germline assignment: CDR1 SGHVS and CDR2 FNYEAQ. This CDR3 has 14 amino acids. J gave up 0 bases and V 5 bases, and 3 bases lay outside the gene matches. CDR3 loop: CASSRTGMNTEAFF. The CDR3 coding sequence is TGTGCCAGCAGCAGGACAGGCATGAACACTGAAGCTTTCTTT.

The sample holds one count of this clone. The chain recombines TRBV5-8 with TRBJ1-2; TRBD1 is a possible D gene (5 bases). Germline V CDR1 and CDR2: SGHTS, YDEGEE. There are 14 residues in the CDR3. Trimming took 5 bases from V and 6 from J, leaving 17 bases between them. The CDR3 bases are TGTGCCAGCAGGAAACCAGGGAAGTTTCATGGCTACACCTTC. As protein: CASRKPGKFHGYTF.

This clone was recorded a few times. V usage is TRBV5-6 and J usage is TRBJ1-5; D possibly corresponds to TRBD1 (5 bases). Trimming left V 1 base short and J 5 bases short, with 10 bases between. Germline V gives CDR1 SGHDT, CDR2 YYEEEE. The CDR3 is made up of 14 amino acids. The CDR3 DNA sequence: TGTGCCAGCAGCTTGTCAGGGCACGATCAGCCCCAGCATTTT. Translation: CASSLSGHDQPQHF. Full variable domain (missing parts from reference TRBV5-6 and TRBJ1-5): DAGVTQSPTHLIKTRGQQVTLRCSPKSGHDTVSWYQQALGQGPQFIFQYYEEEERQRGNFPDRFSGHQFPNYSSELNVNALLLGDSALYLCASSLSGHDQPQHFGDGTRLSIL.

The rearrangement joins TRBV6-1 to TRBJ2-5, with 10 bases matching TRBD1. Germline V lookup: CDR1 MNHNS, CDR2 SASEGT. This CDR3 has 15 residues. Trimming removed 6 bases from V and 5 bases from J; junction bases left unmatched: 9. The CDR3 region has the DNA TGTGCCAGCAGCGCGGTGACAGGGGGCGGTGAGACCCAGTACTTC. Translated, it gives CASSAVTGGGETQYF.

The chain links TRBV5-8 to TRBJ2-7, with D possibly TRBD2 on 5 matching bases. Trimming took off 0 bases at V and 3 bases at J, with 13 bases between the two ends. The V gene's germline CDR1 is SGHTS and CDR2 YDEGEE. The CDR3 runs to 15 residues. The chain's CDR3 is CASSLAVWGDYEQYF. CDR3 DNA: TGTGCCAGCAGCTTGGCCGTTTGGGGAGACTACGAGCAGTACTTC. The variable domain in full, completed from reference TRBV5-8 and TRBJ2-7, reads EAGVTQSPTHLIKTRGQQATLRCSPISGHTSVYWYQQALGLGLQFLLWYDEGEERNRGNFPPRFSGRQFPNYSSELNVNALELEDSALYLCASSLAVWGDYEQYFGPGTRLTVT.

This rearrangement joins TRBV18 to TRBJ2-1; 10 positions agree with TRBD2. Germline CDR1 reads KGHSH; CDR2 reads LQKENI. With 0 bases clipped from V and 6 bases from J, the junction kept 8 bases outside the gene matches. The CDR3 runs 17 residues. The CDR3 protein is CASSPPLIAGGVNEQFF. The CDR3 coding sequence is TGTGCCAGCTCACCACCGTTGATAGCGGGGGGAGTCAATGAGCAGTTCTTC. The variable domain in full, with the rest retrieved from reference TRBV18 and TRBJ2-1, is NAGVMQNPRHLVRRRGQEARLRCSPMKGHSHVYWYRQLPEEGLKFMVYLQKENIIDESGMPKERFSAEFPKEGPSILRIQQVVRGDSAAYFCASSPPLIAGGVNEQFFGPGTRLTVL.

This clone was counted once. The CDR3 DNA is TGTGCCAGCAGCCCCTTACCGGGGGGAGAGACCCAGTACTTC. It translates to CASSPLPGGETQYF. The rearrangement links TRBV5-6 to TRBJ2-5; the match to TRBD2 covers 7 bases. The trim removed 4 bases at V and 4 bases at J, leaving 7 bases unmatched. CDR3 length: 14 amino acids. CDR1 is SGHDT, CDR2 YYEEEE, per germline.

The rearrangement uses TRBV29-1 and TRBJ2-7, with a weak D call TRBD2 (6 bases). Germline assignment: CDR1 SQVTM and CDR2 ANQGSEA. V dropped 7 bases and J dropped 3 bases, with 16 bases sitting between them. This CDR3 has 13 residues. The chain's CDR3 is CSGGVGGGYEQYF. The DNA for the CDR3 is TGCAGCGGTGGGGTGGGGGGAGGCTACGAGCAGTACTTC.

The rearrangement links TRBV5-1 to TRBJ2-6; 8 nucleotides agree with TRBD1. The CDR3 contains 15 residues. Germline CDR1 reads SGHRS; CDR2 reads YFSETQ. J gave up 4 bases and V 4 bases, and 4 bases lay outside the gene matches. CDR3 protein: CASSVTGAGANVLTF. The CDR3 DNA is TGCGCCAGCAGCGTGACAGGGGCCGGGGCCAACGTCCTGACTTTC. Full variable domain (rest looked up from reference TRBV5-1 and TRBJ2-6): KAGVTQTPRYLIKTRGQQVTLSCSPISGHRSVSWYQQTPGQGLQFLFEYFSETQRNKGNFPGRFSGRQFSNSRSEMNVSTLELGDSALYLCASSVTGAGANVLTFGAGSRLTVL.

The J gene is TRBJ2-7, the V gene TRBV27; TRBD1 might be the D (6 bases). The germline V gene encodes CDR1 MNHEY and CDR2 SMNVEV (reference sequence). V was pared by 4 bases and J by 2 bases, with 15 bases between. This CDR3 region has 15 residues. CDR3 bases: TGTGCCAGCAGTTACGAACCTACAGGGACCTACGAGCAGTACTTC. As protein: CASSYEPTGTYEQYF.

The DNA of the CDR3 is TGTGCCAGCAGTCCCCGACAGGGACGGGAGCAGTACTTC. This gives the protein CASSPRQGREQYF. The chain couples TRBV27 to TRBJ2-7; TRBD1 matches 7 bases. The germline V gene has CDR1 MNHEY and CDR2 SMNVEV (reference sequence). CDR3 size: 13 residues. Unmatched junction bases numbered 8, after V lost 5 bases and J lost 7 bases.

This chain connects TRBV9 to TRBJ2-1; 9 nucleotides line up with TRBD1. Unmatched junction bases numbered 12, after V lost 4 bases and J lost 4 bases. Germline CDR1 and CDR2: SGDLS and YYNGEE. The length of the CDR3 is 17 residues. CDR3 residues: CASSFRDREQLYNEQFF. The CDR3 DNA follows: TGTGCCAGCAGCTTCAGGGACAGGGAACAGTTATACAATGAGCAGTTCTTC.

The chain has TRBV5-1 and TRBJ2-3; 7 nucleotides match TRBD1. The germline V gene encodes CDR1 SGHRS and CDR2 YFSETQ. The junction had 9 bases not matched to a gene; V was cut back by 1 base and J by 10 bases. CDR3 length: 14 residues. The CDR3 protein is CASSLSSATGSQYF. CDR3 DNA sequence: TGCGCCAGCAGCTTGTCATCCGCGACAGGGTCGCAGTATTTT.

The chain couples TRBV4-2 to TRBJ2-6; D is perhaps TRBD1 (6 bases). There are 22 residues in the CDR3. Germline values: CDR1 LGHNA, CDR2 YNFKEQ. The germline V and J ends were trimmed by 0 bases and 2 bases, with 26 bases remaining between them. In DNA form, the CDR3 reads TGTGCCAGCAGCCAAGAGGGTGGTGGCAGGGGAGTACTTCAGGCTGGGGCCAACGTCCTGACTTTC. Protein product: CASSQEGGGRGVLQAGANVLTF.

This clone was recorded only once. This chain connects TRBV7-2 to TRBJ1-2; 8 bases match TRBD1. In germline, CDR1 is SGHTA, CDR2 FQGNSA. V shed 4 bases and J 8 bases; nucleotides not matched to a gene: 6. This CDR3 comprises 13 residues. The CDR3 region is CASSSRTGNGYTF. Written as DNA, the CDR3 is TGTGCCAGCAGCTCCCGGACAGGGAACGGCTACACCTTC. Filled out from reference TRBV7-2 and TRBJ1-2, the complete variable domain reads GAGVSQSPSNKVTEKGKDVELRCDPISGHTALYWYRQSLGQGLEFLIYFQGNSAPDKSGLPSDRFSAERTGGSVSTLTIQRTQQEDSAVYLCASSSRTGNGYTFGSGTRLTVV.

The V call is TRBV7-2, the J call TRBJ1-1, with 8 bases aligning to TRBD1. In germline, CDR1 is SGHTA, CDR2 FQGNSA. V gave up 5 bases and J gave up 4 bases; unmatched junction bases: 6. This CDR3 contains 14 residues. CDR3 bases: TGTGCCAGCAGCCATACAGGGGGGGCCACTGAAGCTTTCTTT. Its protein product is CASSHTGGATEAFF.

V usage is TRBV4-3 and J usage is TRBJ1-5, with a weak D call TRBD1 (6 bases). Germline CDR1 reads LGHNA; CDR2 reads YSLEER. V shed 3 bases and J shed 2 bases, with 11 bases lying between them. This CDR3 is 15 amino acids long. This CDR3 is CASSQGGARNQPQHF. The CDR3 nucleotides are TGCGCCAGCAGCCAGGGGGGGGCGCGCAATCAGCCCCAGCATTTT.

V gene TRBV25-1 combines with J gene TRBJ2-7; tentative D call: TRBD1 (6 bases). Germline V gene sequence: CDR1 MGHDK, CDR2 SYGVNS. The CDR3 is 13 residues long. V was shortened by 0 bases and J by 5 bases, with 8 bases between the two germline ends. CDR3 sequence reads: CASSEYGGHEQYF. CDR3 in DNA: TGTGCCAGCAGTGAATATGGGGGCCACGAGCAGTACTTC.

This clone appeared a few times. The chain uses TRBV6-5 and TRBJ2-1, with D tentatively TRBD2 (6 bases). CDR3 length: 13 amino acids. V gave up 2 bases and J gave up 4 bases, with 6 bases separating them. Germline V gene data show CDR1 as MNHEY and CDR2 as SVGAGI. CDR3 in amino acids: CASSYAGYNEQFF. The CDR3 region has the DNA TGTGCCAGCAGTTACGCGGGATACAATGAGCAGTTCTTC.

The V call is TRBV2, the J call TRBJ2-3, with D hard to call. Germline V CDR1 and CDR2: SNHLY, FYNNEI. V was trimmed by 7 bases and J by 1 base, leaving 9 bases between them. This CDR3 is built from 13 residues. CDR3 nucleotide sequence: TGTGCCAGCATGAAGAGCGGCACAGATACGCAGTATTTT. Its protein product is CASMKSGTDTQYF.

The chain is built from TRBV11-2 and TRBJ2-7; maybe TRBD1 (5 bases). The CDR3 is made up of 14 amino acids. Germline CDR1 and CDR2: SGHAT and FQNNGV. V lost 3 bases and J lost 2, with 11 bases in between. CDR3 region: CASSFRTITYEQYF. The CDR3 coding sequence is TGTGCCAGCAGCTTCCGGACAATTACCTACGAGCAGTACTTC.

The genes are TRBV29-1 and TRBJ1-6; D is ambiguous. The V end lost 4 bases, the J end lost 12 bases, and 13 bases lay between the germline ends. The CDR3 contains 12 residues. The germline V gene encodes CDR1 SQVTM and CDR2 ANQGSEA. CDR3 loop: CSVAWAEGPLHF. The CDR3 bases are TGCAGCGTTGCCTGGGCCGAGGGACCCCTCCACTTT.

The rearrangement links TRBV5-1 to TRBJ2-3, with D perhaps TRBD1 (5 bases). Germline V gene lookup returns CDR1 SGHRS and CDR2 YFSETQ. V lost 0 bases and J 0 bases, leaving 11 bases between the germline ends. The CDR3 loop spans 16 amino acids. The DNA for the CDR3 is TGCGCCAGCAGCTTGGGGTGGACAACTAGCACAGATACGCAGTATTTT. Translation gives CASSLGWTTSTDTQYF. The full variable domain, completed using reference TRBV5-1 and TRBJ2-3, is KAGVTQTPRYLIKTRGQQVTLSCSPISGHRSVSWYQQTPGQGLQFLFEYFSETQRNKGNFPGRFSGRQFSNSRSEMNVSTLELGDSALYLCASSLGWTTSTDTQYFGPGTRLTVL.

The V gene is TRBV6-1, the J gene TRBJ1-2; D gene uncertain. The length of the CDR3 is 12 residues. The V gene's germline CDR1 is MNHNS and CDR2 SASEGT. Between the trimmed V and J ends, which lost 4 bases and 2 bases, there was a span of 5 bases. The CDR3 loop reads CASSGPNYGYTF. The CDR3 DNA reads as TGTGCCAGCAGTGGTCCAAACTATGGCTACACCTTC.

V gene TRBV29-1 combines with J gene TRBJ1-2, with 8 bases fitting TRBD1. The CDR3 has 13 amino acids. V trimming: 6 bases; J trimming: 6 bases; junction bases outside the gene matches: 9. Germline CDR1 reads SQVTM; CDR2 reads ANQGSEA. In DNA, the CDR3 is TGCAGCGTGAGCCGGGACAGGACTCATGGCTACACCTTC. Amino acid sequence: CSVSRDRTHGYTF.

The sample holds a few counts of this clone. V and J are TRBV5-1 and TRBJ2-3, with D unresolved. V lost 0 bases to trimming and J lost 1 base, with 15 bases between them. CDR3 size: 17 residues. CDR1 and CDR2 from the germline V gene are SGHRS and YFSETQ. The CDR3 reads CASSLAPTLEGTDTQYF. CDR3 sequence (DNA): TGCGCCAGCAGCTTGGCTCCAACCCTTGAGGGCACAGATACGCAGTATTTT.